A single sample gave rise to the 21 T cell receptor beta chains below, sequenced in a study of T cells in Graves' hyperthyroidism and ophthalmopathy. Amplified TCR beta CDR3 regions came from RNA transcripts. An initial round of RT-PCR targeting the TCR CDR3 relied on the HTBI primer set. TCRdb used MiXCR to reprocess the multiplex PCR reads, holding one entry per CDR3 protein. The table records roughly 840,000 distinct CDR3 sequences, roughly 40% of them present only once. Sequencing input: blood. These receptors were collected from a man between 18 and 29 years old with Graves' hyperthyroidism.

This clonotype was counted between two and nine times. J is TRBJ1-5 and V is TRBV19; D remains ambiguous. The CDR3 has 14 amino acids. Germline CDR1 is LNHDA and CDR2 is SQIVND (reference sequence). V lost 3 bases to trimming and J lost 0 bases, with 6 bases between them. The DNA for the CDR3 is TGTGCCAGTAGTATTTTAGATAGCAATCAGCCCCAGCATTTT. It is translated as CASSILDSNQPQHF.

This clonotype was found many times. CDR3 in DNA: TGCGCCAGCAGCTTGACGGTGCAGGGGGCCGAGCAGTACTTC. Its protein product is CASSLTVQGAEQYF. This chain links TRBV5-1 with TRBJ2-7; 8 bases agree with TRBD1. J was trimmed by 6 bases and V by 1 base; bases with no gene match: 6. Germline CDR1 reads SGHRS; CDR2 reads YFSETQ. The CDR3 is made up of 14 amino acids.

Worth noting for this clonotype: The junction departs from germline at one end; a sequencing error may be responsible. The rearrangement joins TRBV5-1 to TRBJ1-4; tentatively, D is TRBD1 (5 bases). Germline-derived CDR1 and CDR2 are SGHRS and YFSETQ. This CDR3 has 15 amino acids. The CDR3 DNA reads TGTGCCAGCAGCCAAGTGGGGACTAACGATGAAAAACTGTTTTTT. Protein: CASSQVGTNDEKLFF.

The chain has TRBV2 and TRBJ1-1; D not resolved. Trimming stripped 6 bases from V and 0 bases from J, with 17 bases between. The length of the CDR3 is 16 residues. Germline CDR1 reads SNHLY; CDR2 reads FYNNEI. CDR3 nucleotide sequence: TGTGCCAGCAGCCAAGATACAGAACTCTTGAACACTGAAGCTTTCTTT. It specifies CASSQDTELLNTEAFF.

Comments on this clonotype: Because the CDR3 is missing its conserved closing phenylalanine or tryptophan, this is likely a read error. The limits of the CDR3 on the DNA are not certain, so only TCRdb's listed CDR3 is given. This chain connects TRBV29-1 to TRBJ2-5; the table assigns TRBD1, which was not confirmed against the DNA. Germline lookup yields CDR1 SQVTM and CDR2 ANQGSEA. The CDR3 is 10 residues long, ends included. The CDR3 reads CSVETPGQGV.

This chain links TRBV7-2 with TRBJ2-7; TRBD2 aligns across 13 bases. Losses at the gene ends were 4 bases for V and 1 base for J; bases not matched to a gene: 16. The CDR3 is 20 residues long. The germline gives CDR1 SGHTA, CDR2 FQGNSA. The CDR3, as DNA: TGTGCCAGCAGCTCATACGTTCCGGGACTAGCGGGGATCACTTCCTACGAGCAGTACTTC. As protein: CASSSYVPGLAGITSYEQYF.

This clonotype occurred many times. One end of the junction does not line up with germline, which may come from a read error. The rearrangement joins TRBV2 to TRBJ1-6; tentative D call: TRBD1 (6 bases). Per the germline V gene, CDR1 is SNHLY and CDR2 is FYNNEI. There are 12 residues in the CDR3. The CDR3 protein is CASSESPGTHPF. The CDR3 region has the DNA TGTGCCAGCAGTGAATCCCCCGGGACACACCCCTTT.

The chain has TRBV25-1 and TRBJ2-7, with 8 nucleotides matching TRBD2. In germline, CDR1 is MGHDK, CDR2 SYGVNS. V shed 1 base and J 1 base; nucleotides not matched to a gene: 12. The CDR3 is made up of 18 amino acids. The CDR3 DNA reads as TGTGCCAGCAGTGAATCACCGGGAAGCGGGGGACGGTCCTACGAGCAGTACTTC. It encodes CASSESPGSGGRSYEQYF.

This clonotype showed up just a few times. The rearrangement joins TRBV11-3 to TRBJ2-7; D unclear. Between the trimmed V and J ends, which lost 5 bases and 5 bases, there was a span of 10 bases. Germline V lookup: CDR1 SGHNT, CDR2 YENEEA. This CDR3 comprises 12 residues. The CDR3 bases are TGTGCCAGCAGCGGAGATTGGAACGAGCAGTACTTC. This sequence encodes CASSGDWNEQYF.

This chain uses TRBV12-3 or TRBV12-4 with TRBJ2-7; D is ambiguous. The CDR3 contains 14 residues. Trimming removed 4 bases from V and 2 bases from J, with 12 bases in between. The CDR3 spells CASSSWGCPYEQYF. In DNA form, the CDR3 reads TGTGCCAGCAGTTCATGGGGTTGTCCCTACGAGCAGTACTTC.

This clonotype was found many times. The CDR3, as DNA: TGTGCCAGCAGTACGATAATCGGCAGGGGGAGGGGCGGCTACACCTTC. This codes for CASSTIIGRGRGGYTF. V usage is TRBV2 and J usage is TRBJ1-2; the match to TRBD1 covers 7 bases. Looked up from germline, CDR1 is SNHLY and CDR2 is FYNNEI. Trimming cost V 5 bases and J 8 bases; bases outside gene matches: 17. This CDR3 has 16 residues.

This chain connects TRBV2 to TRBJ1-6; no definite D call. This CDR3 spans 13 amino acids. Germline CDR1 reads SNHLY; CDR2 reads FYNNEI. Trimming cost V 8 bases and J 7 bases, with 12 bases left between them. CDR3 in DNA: TGTGCCAGCCGACTCGGGGAAAATTCACCCCTCCACTTT. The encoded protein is CASRLGENSPLHF.

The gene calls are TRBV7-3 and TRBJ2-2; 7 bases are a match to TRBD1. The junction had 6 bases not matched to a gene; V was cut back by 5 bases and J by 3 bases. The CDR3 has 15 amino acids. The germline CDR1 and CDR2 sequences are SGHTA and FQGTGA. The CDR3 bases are TGTGCCAGCAGCCAAGTACAGGGGCACACCGGGGAGCTGTTTTTT. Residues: CASSQVQGHTGELFF.

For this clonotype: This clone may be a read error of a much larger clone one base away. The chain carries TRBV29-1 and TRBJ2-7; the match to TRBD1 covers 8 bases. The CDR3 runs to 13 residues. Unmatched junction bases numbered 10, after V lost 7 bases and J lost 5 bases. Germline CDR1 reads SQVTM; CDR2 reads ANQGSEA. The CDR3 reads CSAETGVGHEQYF. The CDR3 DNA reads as TGCAGCGCCGAGACAGGGGTGGGCCACGAGCAGTACTTC.

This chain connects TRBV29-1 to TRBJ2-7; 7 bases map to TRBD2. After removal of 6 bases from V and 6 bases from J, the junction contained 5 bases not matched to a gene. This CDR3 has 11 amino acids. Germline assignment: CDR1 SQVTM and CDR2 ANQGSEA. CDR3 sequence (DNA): TGCAGCGTAGGGACTAAGGGCGAGCAGTACTTC. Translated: CSVGTKGEQYF.

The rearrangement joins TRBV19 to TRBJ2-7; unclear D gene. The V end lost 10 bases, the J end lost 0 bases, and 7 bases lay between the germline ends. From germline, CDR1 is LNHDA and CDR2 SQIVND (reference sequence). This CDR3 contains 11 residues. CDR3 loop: CAIASSYEQYF. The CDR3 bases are TGTGCCATTGCCAGCTCCTACGAGCAGTACTTC.

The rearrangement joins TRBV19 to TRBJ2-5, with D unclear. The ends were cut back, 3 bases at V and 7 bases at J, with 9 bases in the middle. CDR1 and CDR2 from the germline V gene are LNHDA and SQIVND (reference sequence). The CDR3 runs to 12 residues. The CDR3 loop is CASSILMGTQYF. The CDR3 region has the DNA TGTGCCAGTAGTATTCTGATGGGGACCCAGTACTTC.

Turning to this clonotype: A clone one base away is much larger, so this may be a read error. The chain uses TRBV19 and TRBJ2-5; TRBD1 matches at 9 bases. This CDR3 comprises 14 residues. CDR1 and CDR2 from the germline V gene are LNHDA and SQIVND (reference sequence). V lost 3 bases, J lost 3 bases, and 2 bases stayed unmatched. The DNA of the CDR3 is TGTGCCAGTAGTATTTGGACAGGGGAAGAGACCCAGTACTTC. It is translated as CASSIWTGEETQYF.

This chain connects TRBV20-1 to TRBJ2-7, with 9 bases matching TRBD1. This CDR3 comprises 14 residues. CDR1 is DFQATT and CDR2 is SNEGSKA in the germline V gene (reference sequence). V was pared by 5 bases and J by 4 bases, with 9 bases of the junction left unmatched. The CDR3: CSAPVGTGKYEQYF. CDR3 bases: TGCAGTGCTCCCGTTGGGACAGGGAAATACGAGCAGTACTTC.

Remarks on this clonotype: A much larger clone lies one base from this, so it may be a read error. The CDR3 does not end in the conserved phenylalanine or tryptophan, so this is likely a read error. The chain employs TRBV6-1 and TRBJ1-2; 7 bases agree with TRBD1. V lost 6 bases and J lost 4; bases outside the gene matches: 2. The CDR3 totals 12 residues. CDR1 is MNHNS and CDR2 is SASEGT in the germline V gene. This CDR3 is CASSGQAYGYTL. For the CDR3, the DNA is TGTGCCAGCAGCGGACAGGCCTATGGCTACACCCTC.

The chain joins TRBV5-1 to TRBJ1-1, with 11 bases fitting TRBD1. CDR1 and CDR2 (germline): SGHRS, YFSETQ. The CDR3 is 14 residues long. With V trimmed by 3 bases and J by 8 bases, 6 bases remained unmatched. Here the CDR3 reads CASSYSGQGGEAFF. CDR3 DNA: TGCGCCAGCAGCTACTCGGGACAGGGGGGCGAAGCTTTCTTT.